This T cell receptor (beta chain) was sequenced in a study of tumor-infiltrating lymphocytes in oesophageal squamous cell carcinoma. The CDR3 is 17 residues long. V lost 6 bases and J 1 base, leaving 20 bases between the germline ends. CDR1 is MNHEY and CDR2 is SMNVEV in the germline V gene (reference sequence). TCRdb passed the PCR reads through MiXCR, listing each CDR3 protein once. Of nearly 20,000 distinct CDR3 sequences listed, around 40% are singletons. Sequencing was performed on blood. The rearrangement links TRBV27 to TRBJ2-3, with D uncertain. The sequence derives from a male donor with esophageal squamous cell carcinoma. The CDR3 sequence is CASSPLVGVLGTDTQYF. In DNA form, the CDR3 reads TGTGCCAGCAGCCCCCTCGTTGGGGTCCTTGGCACAGATACGCAGTATTTT.